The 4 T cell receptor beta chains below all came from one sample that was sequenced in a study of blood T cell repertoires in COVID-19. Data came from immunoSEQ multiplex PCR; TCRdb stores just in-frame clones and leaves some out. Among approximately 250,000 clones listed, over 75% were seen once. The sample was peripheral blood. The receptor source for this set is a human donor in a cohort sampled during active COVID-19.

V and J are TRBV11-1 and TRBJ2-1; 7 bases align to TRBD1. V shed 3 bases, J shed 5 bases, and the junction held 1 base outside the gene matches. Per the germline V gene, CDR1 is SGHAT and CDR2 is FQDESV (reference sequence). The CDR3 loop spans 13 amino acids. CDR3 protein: CASSFGTDNEQFF. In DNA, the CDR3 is TGTGCCAGCAGCTTCGGGACAGACAATGAGCAGTTCTTC.

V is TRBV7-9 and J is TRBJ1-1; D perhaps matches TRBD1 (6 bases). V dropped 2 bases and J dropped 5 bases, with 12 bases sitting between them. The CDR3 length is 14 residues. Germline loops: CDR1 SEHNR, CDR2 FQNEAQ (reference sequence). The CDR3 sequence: CASSLNKGGTEAFF. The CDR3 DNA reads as TGTGCCAGCAGCTTAAACAAAGGGGGAACTGAAGCTTTCTTT.

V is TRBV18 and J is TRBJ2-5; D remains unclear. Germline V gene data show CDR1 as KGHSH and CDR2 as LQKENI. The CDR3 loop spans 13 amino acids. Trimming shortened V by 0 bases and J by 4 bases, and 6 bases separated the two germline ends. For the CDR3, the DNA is TGTGCCAGCTCACCACCGTCAGTAGAGACCCAGTACTTC. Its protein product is CASSPPSVETQYF.

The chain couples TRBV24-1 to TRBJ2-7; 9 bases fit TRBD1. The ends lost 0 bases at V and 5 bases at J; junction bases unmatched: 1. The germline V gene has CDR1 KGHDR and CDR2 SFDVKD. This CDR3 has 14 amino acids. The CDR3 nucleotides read TGTGCCACCAGTGATTTGACAGGGGGCGACGAGCAGTACTTC. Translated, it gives CATSDLTGGDEQYF.